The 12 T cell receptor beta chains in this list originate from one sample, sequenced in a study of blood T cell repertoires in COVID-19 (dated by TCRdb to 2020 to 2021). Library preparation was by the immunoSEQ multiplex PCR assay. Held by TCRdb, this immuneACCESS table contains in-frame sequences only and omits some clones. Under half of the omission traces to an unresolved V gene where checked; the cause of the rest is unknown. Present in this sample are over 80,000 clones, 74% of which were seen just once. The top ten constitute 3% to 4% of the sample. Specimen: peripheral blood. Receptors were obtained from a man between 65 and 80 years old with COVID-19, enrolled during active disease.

The CDR3 DNA reads TGTGCCAGCAGCGTAGGAGTAGCGGGGGGTTACAATGAGCAGTTCTTC. Translating it yields CASSVGVAGGYNEQFF. V usage is TRBV9 and J usage is TRBJ2-1; 10 positions match TRBD2. The CDR3 has 16 residues. Unmatched junction bases numbered 4, after V lost 0 bases and J lost 4 bases. CDR1 SGDLS and CDR2 YYNGEE come from the germline V gene.

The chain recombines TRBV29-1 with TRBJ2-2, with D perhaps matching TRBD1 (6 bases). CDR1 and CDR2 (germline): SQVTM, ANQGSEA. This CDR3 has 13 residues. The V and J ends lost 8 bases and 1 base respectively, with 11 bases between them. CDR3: CSTQTGNTGELFF. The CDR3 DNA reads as TGCAGCACCCAGACAGGGAACACCGGGGAGCTGTTTTTT.

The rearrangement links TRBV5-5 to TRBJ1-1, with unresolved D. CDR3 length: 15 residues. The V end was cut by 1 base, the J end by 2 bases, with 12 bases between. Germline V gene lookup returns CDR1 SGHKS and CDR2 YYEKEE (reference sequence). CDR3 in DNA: TGTGCCAGCAGCTTGATTGCAGGCTCTAACACTGAAGCTTTCTTT. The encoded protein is CASSLIAGSNTEAFF.

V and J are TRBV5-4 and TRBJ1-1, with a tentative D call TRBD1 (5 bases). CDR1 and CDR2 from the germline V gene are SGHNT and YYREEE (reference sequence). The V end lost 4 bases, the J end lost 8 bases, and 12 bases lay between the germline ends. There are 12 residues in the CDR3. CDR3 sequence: CASSPRRGEAFF. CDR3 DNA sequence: TGTGCCAGCAGCCCGAGGAGGGGAGAAGCTTTCTTT.

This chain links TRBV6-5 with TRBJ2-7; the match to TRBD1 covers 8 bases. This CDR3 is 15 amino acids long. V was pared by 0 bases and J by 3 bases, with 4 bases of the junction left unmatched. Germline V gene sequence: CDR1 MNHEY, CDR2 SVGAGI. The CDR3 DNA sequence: TGTGCCAGCAGTTACTCCGACAGGGGCTTCTACGAGCAGTACTTC. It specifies CASSYSDRGFYEQYF.

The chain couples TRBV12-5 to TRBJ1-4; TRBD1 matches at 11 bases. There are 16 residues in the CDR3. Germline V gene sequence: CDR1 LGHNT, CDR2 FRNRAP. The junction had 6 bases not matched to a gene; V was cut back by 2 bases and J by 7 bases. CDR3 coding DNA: TGTGCTAGTGGTTTGACATGGACAGGGGGCAGTGAAAAACTGTTTTTT. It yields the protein CASGLTWTGGSEKLFF.

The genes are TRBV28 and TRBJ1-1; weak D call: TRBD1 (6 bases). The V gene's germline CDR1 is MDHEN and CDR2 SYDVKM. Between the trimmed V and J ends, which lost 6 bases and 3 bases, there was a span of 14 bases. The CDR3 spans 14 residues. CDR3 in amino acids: CASRDPGQHTEAFF. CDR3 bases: TGTGCCAGCAGGGATCCTGGACAGCACACTGAAGCTTTCTTT.

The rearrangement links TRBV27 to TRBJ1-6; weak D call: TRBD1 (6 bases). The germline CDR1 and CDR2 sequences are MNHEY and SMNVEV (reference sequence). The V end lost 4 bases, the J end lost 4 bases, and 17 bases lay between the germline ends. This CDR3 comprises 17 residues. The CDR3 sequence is CASSSLGAEGYNSPLHF. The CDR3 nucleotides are TGTGCCAGCAGTTCCCTGGGGGCAGAGGGGTATAATTCACCCCTCCACTTT.

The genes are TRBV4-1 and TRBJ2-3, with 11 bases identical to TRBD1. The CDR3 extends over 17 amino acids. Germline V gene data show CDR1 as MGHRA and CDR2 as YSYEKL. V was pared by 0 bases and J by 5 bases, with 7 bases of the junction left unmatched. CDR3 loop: CASSQENAGTGGDTQYF. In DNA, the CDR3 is TGCGCCAGCAGCCAAGAAAATGCGGGGACAGGGGGAGATACGCAGTATTTT.

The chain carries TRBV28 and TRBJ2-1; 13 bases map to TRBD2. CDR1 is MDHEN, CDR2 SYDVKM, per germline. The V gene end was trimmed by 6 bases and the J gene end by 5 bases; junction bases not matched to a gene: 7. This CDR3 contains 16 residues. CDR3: CASSPAGLAGDNEQFF. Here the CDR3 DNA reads TGTGCCAGCAGCCCGGCCGGACTAGCGGGAGACAATGAGCAGTTCTTC.

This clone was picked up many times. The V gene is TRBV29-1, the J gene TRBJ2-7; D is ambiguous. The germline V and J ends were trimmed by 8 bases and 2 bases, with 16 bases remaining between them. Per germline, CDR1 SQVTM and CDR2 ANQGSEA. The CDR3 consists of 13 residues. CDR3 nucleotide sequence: TGCAGCTTGGAAGGATTACATACCTACGAGCAGTACTTC. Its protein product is CSLEGLHTYEQYF.

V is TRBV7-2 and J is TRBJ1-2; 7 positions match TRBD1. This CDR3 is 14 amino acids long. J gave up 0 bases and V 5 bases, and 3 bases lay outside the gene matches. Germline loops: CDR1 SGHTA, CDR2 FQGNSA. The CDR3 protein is CASSRTGANYGYTF. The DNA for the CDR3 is TGTGCCAGCAGCCGGACAGGAGCTAACTATGGCTACACCTTC. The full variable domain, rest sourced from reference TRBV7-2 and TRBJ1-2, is GAGVSQSPSNKVTEKGKDVELRCDPISGHTALYWYRQSLGQGLEFLIYFQGNSAPDKSGLPSDRFSAERTGGSVSTLTIQRTQQEDSAVYLCASSRTGANYGYTFGSGTRLTVV.